These T cell receptor beta chains were read from a single sample in a study of blood T cell repertoires in COVID-19. Clones were sequenced by immunoSEQ multiplex PCR, and TCRdb holds only the in-frame ones, with some missing. The sample lists a few hundred thousand clones, approximately 85% occurring once. Sequenced sample: PBMCs or T cells enriched from blood (not recorded which). The receptors were gathered from a woman aged 25 to 39 who had recovered from COVID-19. CDR3s include the opening cysteine and the closing phenylalanine or tryptophan. Each record gives: V gene, D gene, clone size, J gene, CDR3 DNA, CDR3 protein. D genes are given only for firm matches. The size entry is marked missing in some rows and otherwise reads once, few, many or a size class.

>TRBV6-5|TRBD1|once|TRBJ1-5
TGTGCCAGCAGGGGGACAGGGTGGCCCAATCAGCCCCAGCATTTT
CASRGTGWPNQPQHF
>TRBV7-9|-|-|TRBJ1-5
TGTGCCAGCAGCCCTTCAGGGGATCAGCCCCAGCATTTT
CASSPSGDQPQHF
>TRBV28|-|-|TRBJ1-2
TGTGCCAGCAGTTCGGAGGGATTACCTTCTAACTATGGCTACACCTTC
CASSSEGLPSNYGYTF
>TRBV3-1/TRBV3-2|-|few|TRBJ2-2
TGTGCCAGCAGCGGGGGGACAGCCGGGGAGCTGTTTTTT
CASSGGTAGELFF
>TRBV5-1|-|once|TRBJ2-3
TGCGCCAGCAGCTTGGCCCCCTCGGATACGCAGTATTTT
CASSLAPSDTQYF
>TRBV6-2/TRBV6-3|TRBD1|-|TRBJ2-7
TGTGCCAGCAGTTACGCCGGGCAGGGGGCGGACGAGCAGTACTTC
CASSYAGQGADEQYF
>TRBV3-1/TRBV3-2|TRBD2|-|TRBJ2-1
TGTGCCAGCAGCCAAGATCGTCAAGGGGGGACTAGCGGGCCTTACAATGAGCAGTTCTTC
CASSQDRQGGTSGPYNEQFF
>TRBV20-1|-|-|TRBJ1-3
TGCAGTGCTAGTAGAGACAACTCTGGAAACACCATATATTTT
CSASRDNSGNTIYF
>TRBV11-3|-|-|TRBJ1-3
TGTGCCAGCAGTAACAGAGACTCTGGAAACACCATATATTTT
CASSNRDSGNTIYF
>TRBV11-2|TRBD2|-|TRBJ2-2
TGTGCCAGCAGCTTAAAGCGGGGGGACACCGGGGAGCTGTTTTTT
CASSLKRGDTGELFF
>TRBV7-9|TRBD1|once|TRBJ2-7
TGTGCCAGCAGCACCCATACCGGGACAGAAAAGTGCGAGCAGTACTTC
CASSTHTGTEKCEQYF
>TRBV14|-|-|TRBJ2-1
TGTGCCAGCAGTCAGGGCTCCTACAATGAGCAGTTCTTC
CASSQGSYNEQFF
>TRBV30|-|-|TRBJ2-3
TGTGCCTGGAGCCCCTTGCGAAGAAACACAGATACGCAGTATTTT
CAWSPLRRNTDTQYF
>TRBV5-1|-|-|TRBJ1-3
TGCGCCAGCAGCTTGTCGGCGGACTCTGGAAACACCATATATTTT
CASSLSADSGNTIYF
>TRBV29-1|TRBD1|-|TRBJ2-7
TGCAGCGTTGAAGATCCCGGGGTAGCGACAGGGCAAGACTCCTACGAGCAGTACTTC
CSVEDPGVATGQDSYEQYF
>TRBV7-8|-|few|TRBJ2-7
TGTGCCAGCAGGGGCCTCGGGGTCGAGCAGTACTTC
CASRGLGVEQYF
>TRBV7-9|-|-|TRBJ1-4
TGTGCCAGCAGCCTACCGGGAGGAACTGCAGAAAAACTGTTTTTT
CASSLPGGTAEKLFF
>TRBV4-1|TRBD2|-|TRBJ2-1
TGCGCCAGCAGCCAAAGTAGCGGGAGGGGTTACAATGAGCAGTTCTTC
CASSQSSGRGYNEQFF
>TRBV4-1|TRBD2|-|TRBJ2-3
TGCGCCAGCAGCCTTCTAGCGGGAGTCGCAGATACGCAGTATTTT
CASSLLAGVADTQYF
>TRBV3-1/TRBV3-2|-|-|TRBJ1-1
TGTGCCAGCAGCCAAGTCCCGCGGTCCACTGAAGCTTTCTTT
CASSQVPRSTEAFF
>TRBV5-1|-|-|TRBJ2-3
TGCGCCAGCAGCTTGGGGCAGGGGAAGACAGATACGCAGTATTTT
CASSLGQGKTDTQYF
>TRBV11-2|TRBD1|few|TRBJ1-4
TGTGCCAGCAGCTTATGGACCTGGACAGGGGGGAATGAAAAACTGTTTTTT
CASSLWTWTGGNEKLFF
>TRBV5-4|-|-|TRBJ2-7
TGTGCCAGCAGTGAAGAAAAGAGGTGGGAGCAGTACTTC
CASSEEKRWEQYF
>TRBV28|TRBD1|-|TRBJ1-5
TGTGCCAGCAGTCAACAGGGGTGGGGCAATCAGCCCCAGCATTTT
CASSQQGWGNQPQHF
>TRBV6-5|TRBD2|-|TRBJ2-1
TGTGCCAGCACCCCAGCGGGAGGTGGAAATGAGCAGTTCTTC
CASTPAGGGNEQFF
>TRBV10-3|TRBD2|-|TRBJ2-2
TGTGCCATCAGCGGACTAGCGGGCGGGCCCCGCGGCACCGGGGAGCTGTTTTTT
CAISGLAGGPRGTGELFF
>TRBV9|TRBD1|-|TRBJ2-7
TGTGCCAGCAGCGTAGGGACAGGGGCATCCTACGAGCAGTACTTC
CASSVGTGASYEQYF
>TRBV3-1/TRBV3-2|-|-|TRBJ1-1
TGTGCCAGCAGCCCTAGACCCCGATCTTGGAGCACTGAAGCTTTCTTT
CASSPRPRSWSTEAFF
>TRBV2|TRBD1|few|TRBJ1-5
TGTGCCAGCAGTGAAGAGGGACAGAGATATCAGCCCCAGCATTTT
CASSEEGQRYQPQHF
>TRBV30|TRBD1|-|TRBJ1-1
TGTGCCTGGACCACAGGGGTCTTCATGAACACTGAAGCTTTCTTT
CAWTTGVFMNTEAFF
>TRBV19|TRBD1|-|TRBJ2-1
TGTGCCAGTAGTTGGGGACAGGGAACCCATGAGCAGTTCTTC
CASSWGQGTHEQFF
>TRBV18|TRBD1|-|TRBJ1-5
TGTGCCAGCTCACCAGAAGGGGGCGGTCAGCCCCAGCATTTT
CASSPEGGGQPQHF
>TRBV27|TRBD1|-|TRBJ1-6
TGTGCCAGCAGTTGGACCGGTTTGGACAGGGGAAATTCACCCCTCCACTTT
CASSWTGLDRGNSPLHF
>TRBV3-1/TRBV3-2|-|-|TRBJ1-3
TGTGCCAGCAGCCCGGGAAACACCATATATTTT
CASSPGNTIYF
>TRBV7-2|-|-|TRBJ1-2
TGTGCCAGCAGCTCCGACCGGGTTGGCTACACCTTC
CASSSDRVGYTF
>TRBV19|-|-|TRBJ2-7
TGTGCCAGTAGTAGAGTTACAGCGGTGAGCTCCTACGAGCAGTACTTC
CASSRVTAVSSYEQYF
>TRBV2|TRBD2|few|TRBJ2-3
TGTGCCAGCAGTGCCGGGACTAGCGACCGCACAGATACGCAGTATTTT
CASSAGTSDRTDTQYF
>TRBV15|-|few|TRBJ2-3
TGTGCCACCAGCAGAGGTCTAGAACCAGATACGCAGTATTTT
CATSRGLEPDTQYF
>TRBV27|-|-|TRBJ1-5
TGTGCCAGCAGTACCATTCACAGGGCTAGTGGCAATCAGCCCCAGCATTTT
CASSTIHRASGNQPQHF
>TRBV18|-|-|TRBJ1-2
TGTGCCAGCTCACGAACAGGGTTGGGCGGCTACACCTTC
CASSRTGLGGYTF
>TRBV7-2|-|-|TRBJ2-3
TGTGCCAGCACGGTAGCCACAGATACGCAGTATTTT
CASTVATDTQYF
>TRBV11-3|-|-|TRBJ1-5
TGTGCCAGCAGCTTACATCGCGGCAGGGTTATTTCTTACCAGCCCCAGCATTTT
CASSLHRGRVISYQPQHF
>TRBV10-3|-|-|TRBJ2-2
TGTGCCATCAGGGATGCTAGCCGGACCGGGGAGCTGTTTTTT
CAIRDASRTGELFF
>TRBV7-9|-|-|TRBJ2-7
TGTGCCAGCAGCTTGTCCCTTTTTGGGGCCCCGGAGTACTTC
CASSLSLFGAPEYF
>TRBV28|-|-|TRBJ1-1
TGTGCCAGCAGTTTACCGGACAGGAACACTGAAGCTTTCTTT
CASSLPDRNTEAFF
>TRBV18|-|-|TRBJ1-1
TGTGCCAGCTCACCACGAGGAGAAGCTTTCTTT
CASSPRGEAFF
>TRBV4-1|-|-|TRBJ1-2
TGCGCCAGCAGCCAACCCCGGGAGAACAGAGTCAACGGCTACACCTTC
CASSQPRENRVNGYTF
>TRBV7-9|TRBD1|-|TRBJ1-2
TGTGCCAGCAGCTCGATGCCTAGGGGGCAGGATGGCTACACCTTC
CASSSMPRGQDGYTF
>TRBV14|TRBD1|-|TRBJ2-5
TGTGCCAGCAGCCCCCTACAGGGGGCCCGAGAGACCCAGTACTTC
CASSPLQGARETQYF
>TRBV18|TRBD2|-|TRBJ2-3
TGTGCCAGCCAGATAATAAGCGGGAGAGGAACAGATACGCAGTATTTT
CASQIISGRGTDTQYF
>TRBV30|-|-|TRBJ1-6
TGTGCCTGGAGTTCCGAGCGGGGCAGAAATAATTCACCCCTCCACTTT
CAWSSERGRNNSPLHF
>TRBV4-1|TRBD2|-|TRBJ2-7
TGCGCCAGCAGCCGGGGACTAGCGGGGGACGAGCAGTACTTC
CASSRGLAGDEQYF
>TRBV19|-|-|TRBJ1-2
TGTGCCACCCTCGACAGGTCCTATGGCTACACCTTC
CATLDRSYGYTF